This entry is about one TCR beta chain. The antigen remains unidentified. This record comes from a study of shared clonotypes between healthy human individuals. Overall study context: Participating donors consisted of a couple of women and a few men aged 18 to 49. Three plates were used per donor for CD4 naive, three for CD4 memory, two for CD8 naive and one for CD8 memory. Study results and caveats: The study found about 5.1% of naive CD4 clonotypes shared across a few donors. The expectation was that sequencing depth would affect clonotype sharing among donors.

The germline V gene encodes CDR1 SGHAT and CDR2 FQNNGV. V was pared by 0 bases and J by 4 bases, with 12 bases between. The CDR3 consists of 15 residues. Only CD45RO-negative cells positively selected for CCR7 counted as naive CD8 cells, so terminally differentiated effector memory CD45RA+ cells were excluded. Clones were sequenced by immunoSEQ multiplex PCR, and TCRdb holds only the in-frame ones, with some missing. This table has millions of clones, more than 85% appearing once. Sequenced material: naive CD8+ T cells from PBMCs. The rearrangement joins TRBV11-2 to TRBJ2-5; D gene ambiguous. The receptor comes from a young man in good health. Some clones in this sample may be carry-over from other donors' samples. The CDR3, as DNA: TGTGCCAGCAGCTTAGAAGAGTGGCAGAGAGAGACCCAGTACTTC. Protein sequence: CASSLEEWQRETQYF.